The next 15 T cell receptor beta chains were all read from a single sample in a study of T cells in Graves' hyperthyroidism and ophthalmopathy. There were TCR beta CDR3 regions amplified from RNA transcripts. The HTBI set primed first-round TCR CDR3 RT-PCR. From the multiplex PCR reads, TCRdb called clonotypes with MiXCR, one entry per CDR3 protein. The sample gives about 400,000 distinct CDR3 sequences, about 15% of which show up once; approximately 30% is in the top ten. The sequencing input was blood. These receptors were collected from a woman in her twenties or thirties with Graves' hyperthyroidism.

This clonotype was picked up many times. The chain links TRBV18 to TRBJ1-1; D ambiguous. V was trimmed by 2 bases and J by 3 bases, leaving 13 bases between them. Germline V gene sequence: CDR1 KGHSH, CDR2 LQKENI. CDR3 length: 15 amino acids. This chain's CDR3 is CASSPVATWDTEAFF. The CDR3 nucleotides are TGTGCCAGCTCACCAGTCGCCACCTGGGACACTGAAGCTTTCTTT.

This clonotype has more than one count but fewer than ten. V usage is TRBV5-8 and J usage is TRBJ1-4; no clear D. The V gene's germline CDR1 is SGHTS and CDR2 YDEGEE. V lost 4 bases, J lost 4 bases, and 17 bases lay in between. This CDR3 has 16 amino acids. The CDR3 region is CASSRLGLGYNEKLFF. In DNA form, the CDR3 reads TGTGCCAGCAGCCGGCTCGGGCTCGGATATAATGAAAAACTGTTTTTT.

This clonotype was counted many times. The rearrangement links TRBV20-1 to TRBJ2-7; the match to TRBD1 covers 9 bases. J was trimmed by 4 bases and V by 6 bases; bases with no gene match: 13. The germline gives CDR1 DFQATT, CDR2 SNEGSKA (reference sequence). The CDR3 is 15 residues long. The DNA for the CDR3 is TGCAGTGCGGGTACAGGGGGCGAAATTCATTACGAGCAGTACTTC. It specifies CSAGTGGEIHYEQYF.

Details on this clonotype: With a much larger clone just one base away, this may be a read error. V gene TRBV6-1 combines with J gene TRBJ1-2; no clear D. V lost 6 bases and J lost 8, with 13 bases in between. CDR1 is MNHNS, CDR2 SASEGT, per germline. The CDR3 runs to 12 residues. The CDR3 DNA reads as TGTGCCAGCAGCCAGGAGGGTTGGGGCTACACCTTC. It codes for CASSQEGWGYTF.

This clonotype was recorded many times. The V gene is TRBV20-1, the J gene TRBJ2-7, with a possible D match to TRBD1 (6 bases). Looked up from germline, CDR1 is DFQATT and CDR2 is SNEGSKA (reference sequence). V was pared by 1 base and J by 4 bases, with 17 bases between. The CDR3 consists of 15 residues. CDR3 in amino acids: CSARVPGTYPYEQYF. DNA of the CDR3: TGCAGTGCTAGAGTTCCCGGGACATACCCGTACGAGCAGTACTTC.

This clonotype occurred a few times. This rearrangement joins TRBV7-9 to TRBJ2-3; D may match TRBD1 or TRBD2 (5 bases each). V was shortened by 1 base and J by 6 bases, with 29 bases between the two germline ends. This CDR3 spans 20 amino acids. Germline CDR1 and CDR2: SEHNR and FQNEAQ (reference sequence). The CDR3: CASSLVFAVREGKNHDTQYF. CDR3 bases: TGTGCCAGCAGCTTAGTTTTCGCAGTCCGTGAGGGGAAGAACCATGATACGCAGTATTTT. Complete variable domain (other parts from reference TRBV7-9 and TRBJ2-3): DTGVSQNPRHKITKRGQNVTFRCDPISEHNRLYWYRQTLGQGPEFLTYFQNEAQLEKSRLLSDRFSAERPKGSFSTLEIQRTEQGDSAMYLCASSLVFAVREGKNHDTQYFGPGTRLTVL.

This clonotype was recorded many times. V is TRBV28 and J is TRBJ1-4; 7 bases are shared with TRBD1. Per the germline V gene, CDR1 is MDHEN and CDR2 is SYDVKM. V dropped 7 bases and J dropped 8; count of bases not matched to a gene: 13. This CDR3 contains 15 residues. CDR3 DNA: TGTGCCAGCACCGAGGCCGGGACAGCCCCGGAAAAACTGTTTTTT. Amino acid sequence: CASTEAGTAPEKLFF.

In this sample, this clonotype turned up a few times. J is TRBJ2-1 and V is TRBV10-1, with no clear D. The CDR3 covers 16 residues. Germline CDR1 and CDR2: WNHNN and SYGVQD (reference sequence). V lost 0 bases to trimming and J lost 9 bases, with 18 bases between them. This chain's CDR3 is CASSESKRTVTPEQFF. As DNA, the CDR3 is TGCGCCAGCAGTGAGTCTAAGCGAACGGTCACGCCTGAGCAGTTCTTC.

The sample holds many counts of this clonotype. This rearrangement joins TRBV3-1 to TRBJ2-7; D is ambiguous. This CDR3 has 16 amino acids. CDR1 and CDR2 (germline): LGHDT, YNNKEL (reference sequence). Trimming left V 7 bases short and J 6 bases short, with 25 bases between. The CDR3 protein is CASTPRGSSSPREQYF. CDR3 coding DNA: TGTGCCAGCACCCCAAGAGGATCAAGTAGTCCTCGCGAGCAGTACTTC.

The rearrangement links TRBV13 to TRBJ2-7, with TRBD2 identical over 8 bases. This CDR3 is built from 14 residues. Germline lookup yields CDR1 PRHDT and CDR2 FYEKMQ (reference sequence). V lost 3 bases, J lost 4 bases, and 5 bases stayed unmatched. This CDR3 is CASSFGRARYEQYF. As DNA, the CDR3 is TGTGCCAGCAGCTTCGGGAGGGCAAGGTACGAGCAGTACTTC. The full variable domain, its missing parts supplied by reference TRBV13 and TRBJ2-7, is AAGVIQSPRHLIKEKRETATLKCYPIPRHDTVYWYQQGPGQDPQFLISFYEKMQSDKGSIPDRFSAQQFSDYHSELNMSSLELGDSALYFCASSFGRARYEQYFGPGTRLTVT.

This clonotype was seen many times. The genes are TRBV28 and TRBJ1-1; no firm D call. This CDR3 region has 13 residues. The V and J ends lost 5 bases and 5 bases respectively, with 12 bases between them. The V gene's germline CDR1 is MDHEN and CDR2 SYDVKM. The CDR3 protein is CASSATWGTEAFF. For the CDR3, the DNA is TGTGCCAGCAGTGCAACTTGGGGAACTGAAGCTTTCTTT. Full variable domain (outside the CDR3, taken from reference TRBV28 and TRBJ1-1): DVKVTQSSRYLVKRTGEKVFLECVQDMDHENMFWYRQDPGLGLRLIYFSYDVKMKEKGDIPEGYSVSREKKERFSLILESASTNQTSMYLCASSATWGTEAFFGQGTRLTVV.

This sequence joins TRBV27 and TRBJ2-7, with no clear D. Trimming removed 2 bases at V and 1 base at J, with 9 bases between. Germline V lookup: CDR1 MNHEY, CDR2 SMNVEV (reference sequence). This CDR3 spans 14 amino acids. This CDR3 reads CASSLKFMSYEQYF. DNA of the CDR3: TGTGCCAGCAGTTTAAAATTCATGTCCTACGAGCAGTACTTC.

This clonotype was picked up many times. This sequence joins TRBV27 and TRBJ1-5; 10 positions match TRBD1. Germline V lookup: CDR1 MNHEY, CDR2 SMNVEV (reference sequence). Unmatched junction bases numbered 2, after V lost 2 bases and J lost 4 bases. The CDR3 totals 15 residues. The CDR3 loop is CASSLDRGRNQPQHF. DNA for the CDR3: TGTGCCAGCAGTTTAGACAGGGGGCGTAATCAGCCCCAGCATTTT.

The rearrangement links TRBV24-1 to TRBJ1-1; D is perhaps TRBD1 (6 bases). The CDR3 has 14 residues. V was clipped by 6 bases and J by 3 bases, with 13 bases between them. CDR1 and CDR2 (germline): KGHDR, SFDVKD. CDR3 sequence (DNA): TGTGCCACCAGTAGTGGGGGGGCCGACACTGAAGCTTTCTTT. Translation: CATSSGGADTEAFF.

This clonotype was seen more than once but under ten times. This chain connects TRBV20-1 to TRBJ2-5, with TRBD2 matching over 7 bases. Germline V gene sequence: CDR1 DFQATT, CDR2 SNEGSKA (reference sequence). V shed 0 bases, J shed 8 bases, and the junction held 12 bases outside the gene matches. There are 15 residues in the CDR3. In DNA, the CDR3 is TGCAGTGCTAGAGATTATTCTAGGGTAGCGGGCACCCAGTACTTC. Protein: CSARDYSRVAGTQYF.